The 21 T cell receptor beta chains below come from one sample, sequenced in a study of human T cells and chemical hapten exposure. Time point reported: pre-sensitization, week 0. Regarding treatment: therapeutic diphenylcyclopropenone sensitization with weekly scalp DPC. TCRdb re-analysed the RACE reads in MiXCR, keeping a single row per CDR3 protein. The sample contains more than 300,000 distinct CDR3 sequences, over 5% of which appear only once. The sample here was whole blood, taken in connection with sensitization to the hapten diphenylcyclopropenone (DPC). These receptors were collected from a young woman with alopecia areata. Some clones in this sample may be carry-over from other donors' samples.

This clonotype appeared many times. The rearrangement uses TRBV20-1 and TRBJ2-3; D remains unclear. V was trimmed by 5 bases and J by 4 bases, leaving 10 bases between them. The CDR3 runs 12 residues. From germline, CDR1 is DFQATT and CDR2 SNEGSKA (reference sequence). Here the CDR3 DNA reads TGCAGTGCTTCCCAGGAGCCAGATACGCAGTATTTT. Translated, it gives CSASQEPDTQYF.

V is TRBV12-3 or TRBV12-4 and J is TRBJ1-5; D is unclear. Trimming took 6 bases from V and 2 from J, leaving 11 bases between them. The CDR3 is 14 residues long. The chain's CDR3 is CASRGGNRNQPQHF. The CDR3, as DNA: TGTGCCAGCAGAGGAGGGAATCGCAATCAGCCCCAGCATTTT.

This clonotype was found many times. V gene TRBV14 combines with J gene TRBJ2-1, with a weak D call TRBD2 (5 bases). Germline-derived CDR1 and CDR2 are SGHDN and FVKESK. The ends were cut back, 2 bases at V and 12 bases at J, with 20 bases in the middle. The CDR3 has 15 amino acids. The CDR3 region is CASSQSPDGISLQFF. As DNA, the CDR3 is TGTGCCAGCAGCCAATCTCCGGACGGGATAAGCTTGCAGTTCTTC.

The table lists this clonotype with many counts. This sequence joins TRBV6-5 and TRBJ2-1, with D hard to call. CDR1 and CDR2 (germline): MNHEY, SVGAGI. The V end lost 0 bases, the J end lost 2 bases, and 5 bases lay between the germline ends. This CDR3 is 14 amino acids long. CDR3 DNA sequence: TGTGCCAGCAGTTACTCACACCCCTACAATGAGCAGTTCTTC. Its translation: CASSYSHPYNEQFF.

V usage is TRBV12-3 or TRBV12-4 and J usage is TRBJ1-3, with no clear D. The CDR3 is 13 amino acids. Trimming pared 2 bases from V and 9 bases from J, leaving 11 bases between. The CDR3 region is CASSLNLYPTIYF. The CDR3 region has the DNA TGTGCCAGCAGTTTAAACCTTTACCCCACCATATATTTT.

Ten or more counts support this clonotype. The V and J genes are TRBV13 and TRBJ2-2; possibly TRBD1 for D (6 bases). Trimming pared 1 base from V and 1 base from J, leaving 10 bases between. The CDR3 contains 16 residues. Germline CDR1 and CDR2: PRHDT and FYEKMQ (reference sequence). The CDR3 reads CASSLDWGLNTGELFF. The CDR3 nucleotides read TGTGCCAGCAGCTTAGACTGGGGGCTGAACACCGGGGAGCTGTTTTTT.

This clonotype has just a few counts. The genes are TRBV5-1 and TRBJ2-3; maybe TRBD2 (5 bases). Deletions cut 1 base from V and 3 bases from J, with 15 bases between. CDR1 is SGHRS, CDR2 YFSETQ, per germline. This CDR3 region has 16 residues. The CDR3 sequence: CASSLRVLETTDTQYF. CDR3 bases: TGCGCCAGCAGCTTGAGAGTACTAGAGACGACAGATACGCAGTATTTT.

This clonotype was counted at least ten times. The chain combines TRBV4-3 with TRBJ2-2; D is undetermined. This CDR3 has 15 residues. Germline V gene sequence: CDR1 LGHNA, CDR2 YSLEER. Deletions cut 0 bases from V and 4 bases from J, with 9 bases between. The CDR3 sequence: CASSQDLRPTGELFF. Here the CDR3 DNA reads TGCGCCAGCAGCCAAGACCTCAGGCCCACCGGGGAGCTGTTTTTT.

In its sample, this clonotype was seen a few times. V usage is TRBV12-3 or TRBV12-4 and J usage is TRBJ1-4; no definite D call. The germline V and J ends were trimmed by 6 bases and 7 bases, with 15 bases remaining between them. The CDR3 contains 14 residues. CDR3 DNA sequence: TGTGCCAGCAGCCTTCTTAACGATGGTGAAAAACTGTTTTTT. It is translated as CASSLLNDGEKLFF.

This clonotype was found many times. This rearrangement joins TRBV6-6 to TRBJ1-1; the D gene is possibly TRBD1 (6 bases). Trimming shortened V by 0 bases and J by 3 bases, and 8 bases separated the two germline ends. Germline lookup yields CDR1 MNHNY and CDR2 SVGAGI (reference sequence). The CDR3 runs 14 residues. The CDR3 nucleotides are TGTGCCAGCAGTTACTCCCCAGGGGACACTGAAGCTTTCTTT. Its protein product is CASSYSPGDTEAFF.

This clonotype was observed many times. This chain joins TRBV7-9 and TRBJ2-7, with 8 positions matching TRBD2. CDR1 is SEHNR and CDR2 is FQNEAQ in the germline V gene (reference sequence). J gave up 5 bases and V 2 bases, and 8 bases lay outside the gene matches. The CDR3 is 15 amino acids. CDR3 loop: CASSLPLSGGHEQYF. In DNA form, the CDR3 reads TGTGCCAGCAGCTTACCCCTGAGCGGGGGCCACGAGCAGTACTTC.

The V and J genes are TRBV15 and TRBJ1-6; the D gene is possibly TRBD1 (5 bases). Trimming took 1 base from V and 11 from J, leaving 12 bases between them. This CDR3 is 14 amino acids long. Germline V gives CDR1 LNHNV, CDR2 YYDKDF (reference sequence). CDR3 sequence: CATSRGQGRTPLHF. The CDR3 DNA sequence: TGTGCCACCAGCAGAGGCCAGGGAAGAACACCCCTCCACTTT.

The genes are TRBV5-1 and TRBJ2-5; a weak D match, TRBD2 (6 bases). CDR3 length: 14 amino acids. V was trimmed by 7 bases and J by 1 base, leaving 14 bases between them. Germline values: CDR1 SGHRS, CDR2 YFSETQ. CDR3 protein: CASRQVAVQETQYF. The CDR3 nucleotides are TGCGCCAGCCGCCAGGTAGCGGTCCAAGAGACCCAGTACTTC.

There are a few counts of this clonotype. The chain joins TRBV4-1 to TRBJ2-7, with 11 bases matching TRBD1. The germline V gene has CDR1 MGHRA and CDR2 YSYEKL. This CDR3 has 15 residues. V gave up 4 bases and J gave up 7 bases; unmatched junction bases: 9. CDR3 coding DNA: TGCGCCAGCAGCCTAAACCGGGACAGGGGGTCAGAGCAGTACTTC. Its translation is CASSLNRDRGSEQYF.

This clonotype has a handful of counts. This sequence joins TRBV5-1 and TRBJ2-2, with D unresolved. Germline assignment: CDR1 SGHRS and CDR2 YFSETQ. The CDR3 has 14 residues. The ends were cut back, 4 bases at V and 2 bases at J, with 9 bases in the middle. The CDR3 is CASSVQVNTGELFF. The CDR3 DNA reads TGCGCCAGCAGCGTCCAGGTTAACACCGGGGAGCTGTTTTTT.

This clonotype occurred a few times. This chain joins TRBV4-3 and TRBJ2-3, with 8 bases fitting TRBD2. Germline CDR1 is LGHNA and CDR2 is YSLEER. Trimming at V came to 0 bases and at J to 0 bases, leaving 8 bases not matched to a gene. The CDR3 runs to 18 residues. The CDR3 protein is CASSQDLRAGDSTDTQYF. The CDR3 DNA sequence: TGCGCCAGCAGCCAAGATCTGCGAGCGGGGGATAGCACAGATACGCAGTATTTT.

Many counts were recorded for this clonotype. The germline gene is not matched at one end of the junction; a read error may be the cause. V gene TRBV7-2 combines with J gene TRBJ2-3; D is unresolved. The CDR3 is made up of 15 amino acids. The germline CDR1 and CDR2 sequences are SGHTA and FQGNSA. The CDR3 DNA reads TGTGCTAGCAGCTTGGGCGGTGCTAGCACAGATACGCAGTATTTT. Translation: CASSLGGASTDTQYF.

This clonotype was found a few times. This likely comes from a read error, as the CDR3 has no conserved phenylalanine or tryptophan at its end. The DNA is omitted, as the CDR3 cannot be located on it reliably, and the CDR3 follows TCRdb's listing. The chain joins TRBV5-6 to TRBJ1-2. With termini counted, the CDR3 has 10 amino acids. The germline V gene has CDR1 SGHDT and CDR2 YYEEEE. The CDR3 region is CASTVEASSN.

This clonotype has more than one count but fewer than ten. This CDR3 reads CASSQDRRTSGGFTDTQYF. CDR3 sequence (DNA): TGTGCCAGCAGCCAAGATAGGCGGACTAGCGGGGGGTTCACAGATACGCAGTATTTT. This chain uses TRBV3-1 with TRBJ2-3; the match to TRBD2 covers 14 bases. CDR1 LGHDT and CDR2 YNNKEL come from the germline V gene (reference sequence). The CDR3 covers 19 residues. V was clipped by 0 bases and J by 2 bases; unmatched bases: 7.

This rearrangement joins TRBV20-1 to TRBJ2-3; 7 nucleotides agree with TRBD1. The V segment lost 4 bases and the J segment 2 bases; nucleotides outside the gene matches: 6. This CDR3 is 14 amino acids long. CDR1 and CDR2 from the germline V gene are DFQATT and SNEGSKA (reference sequence). CDR3 sequence reads: CSATSGQLTDTQYF. CDR3 in DNA: TGCAGTGCTACGTCGGGACAGCTCACAGATACGCAGTATTTT.

This clonotype was detected only a few times. The J gene is TRBJ2-3, the V gene TRBV5-4, with 8 bases fitting TRBD1. Germline V CDR1 and CDR2: SGHNT, YYREEE (reference sequence). CDR3 length equals 14 residues. J lost 4 bases, V lost 4 bases, and 5 bases had no gene match. CDR3 sequence: CASSNLQGADTQYF. Here the CDR3 DNA reads TGTGCCAGCAGCAATCTACAGGGGGCAGATACGCAGTATTTT.